The rows below give T cell receptor beta chains drawn from one sample of a study of T-cell memory formation after mild COVID-19. One entry per CDR3 protein, called by TCRdb with MiXCR from the 5' RACE reads. The sample includes more than 200,000 distinct CDR3 sequences, roughly 17% of them seen just once. Sequencing used PBMCs or a T cell subset sorted from them (not recorded which). The receptors derive from a man aged 18 to 30 who had mild COVID-19 (a few samples of this study predate the infection). Cell type and time point are not known. CDR3s include the opening cysteine and the closing phenylalanine or tryptophan. D genes are given only for firm matches. Clone size appears in some rows only: once, few, many, or a class for an expanded clone.

D	V	J	size	DNA	CDR3
NA	TRBV5-1	TRBJ1-2	few	TGCGCCAGCAGCCGAGGAGCGGGGGACGATGGCTACACCTTC	CASSRGAGDDGYTF
TRBD1	TRBV20-1	TRBJ2-7	NA	TGCAGTGCTCCTAGACAGGGGTTTAGCTCCTACGAGCAGTACTTC	CSAPRQGFSSYEQYF
NA	TRBV6-2/TRBV6-3	TRBJ2-5	NA	TGTGCCAGCAGCCCACTCGGACGGGGGCCGGAGACCCAGTACTTC	CASSPLGRGPETQYF
NA	TRBV5-1	TRBJ2-1	few	TGCGCCAGCAGCCCCACCAGGGCCACCTACAATGAGCAGTTCTTC	CASSPTRATYNEQFF
NA	TRBV5-1	TRBJ2-3	many	TGCGCCAGCAGCTTGGAGGCCACAGATACGCAGTATTTT	CASSLEATDTQYF
NA	TRBV12-3/TRBV12-4	TRBJ1-2	few	TGTGCCAGCACCCGGGCAGGCTACTATGGCTACACCTTC	CASTRAGYYGYTF
NA	TRBV5-1	TRBJ1-1	NA	TGCGCCAGCAGCTTGTTAGTCCGGGCTGCGAACACTGAAGCTTTCTTT	CASSLLVRAANTEAFF
NA	TRBV5-1	TRBJ2-1	NA	TGCGCCAGCAGAGAACAGGGATACAATGAGCAGTTCTTC	CASREQGYNEQFF
NA	TRBV12-3/TRBV12-4	TRBJ1-1	NA	TGTGCCAGCAGCCCCCCGGAGAGGTACACTGAAGCTTTCTTT	CASSPPERYTEAFF
NA	TRBV6-5	TRBJ1-3	NA	TGTGCCAGCAGTTCACAGAGCTCTGGAAACACCATATATTTT	CASSSQSSGNTIYF
NA	TRBV6-2/TRBV6-3	TRBJ1-1	few	TGTGCCAGCATCCCGATCACGGGGGTGAGGACTGAAGCTTTCTTT	CASIPITGVRTEAFF
NA	TRBV6-2/TRBV6-3	TRBJ1-1	many	TGTGCCAGCAGTTACAGTGATGGTCCTGAAGCTTTCTTT	CASSYSDGPEAFF
NA	TRBV18	TRBJ2-1	few	TGTGCCAGCTCACCTCCGCCTAGCGTTGAGCAGTTCTTC	CASSPPPSVEQFF
NA	TRBV11-2	TRBJ2-5	few	TGTGCCAGCAGCTTCGCAGCCGGGGTTGGTGAGACCCAGTACTTC	CASSFAAGVGETQYF
TRBD1	TRBV5-1	TRBJ2-7	NA	TGCGCCAGCAGCTACCAGACAGGGTCCTACGAGCAGTACTTC	CASSYQTGSYEQYF
NA	TRBV10-3	TRBJ2-5	NA	TGTGCCATCAGAGGAGTTGGGGAGACCCAGTACTTC	CAIRGVGETQYF
TRBD2	TRBV4-1	TRBJ2-6	many	TGCGCCAGCAGCCGGGCGGGGGTAATCACTGGGGCCAACGTCCTGACTTTC	CASSRAGVITGANVLTF
TRBD1	TRBV5-1	TRBJ1-1	few	TGCGCCAGCAGCTCCCAGGGGGCTGGGGACACTGAAGCTTTCTTT	CASSSQGAGDTEAFF
NA	TRBV9	TRBJ1-6	NA	TGTGCCAGCAGCGACTGGAGGGGGACGTCACCCCTCCACTTT	CASSDWRGTSPLHF
NA	TRBV2	TRBJ2-3	few	TGTGCCAGCAGTCCTACTGGGGGACGCACAGATACGCAGTATTTT	CASSPTGGRTDTQYF
NA	TRBV5-4	TRBJ1-6	few	TGTGCCAGCAGCTTGGGAGGGGGGTCTACACCCCTCCACTTT	CASSLGGGSTPLHF
NA	TRBV7-2	TRBJ2-3	NA	TGTGCCAGCACCCCCGGCGGCGGAGATACGCAGTATTTT	CASTPGGGDTQYF
NA	TRBV6-6	TRBJ2-7	NA	TGTGCCAGCAGTAGATCACAGGTGCCAATTTCCTACGAGCAGTACTTC	CASSRSQVPISYEQYF
NA	TRBV12-3/TRBV12-4	TRBJ2-1	few	TGTGCCAGCAGCCCCGGGGCCCTCAGGGTAGGGGTGGGCTCCTACAATGAGCAGTTCTTC	CASSPGALRVGVGSYNEQFF
NA	TRBV6-5	TRBJ2-3	few	TGTGCCAGCACCTCCCCGGGGACAGATACGCAGTATTTT	CASTSPGTDTQYF
TRBD2	TRBV3-1	TRBJ2-5	few	TGTGCCAGCAGCCAAGAAGGCTGGACTAGGGAAGAGACCCAGTACTTC	CASSQEGWTREETQYF
TRBD1	TRBV20-1	TRBJ2-1	few	TGCAGTGCTAGACTTACCGGGACAGGCGCCTACAATGAGCAGTTCTTC	CSARLTGTGAYNEQFF
TRBD2	TRBV5-1	TRBJ2-1	many	TGCGCCAGCAGCCTAGATCTACTAGCGGGGACGGGGCATGAGCAGTTCTTC	CASSLDLLAGTGHEQFF
NA	TRBV20-1	TRBJ2-7	NA	TGCAGTGCTAGGCGTGGATCGCTCTTCTACGAGCAGTACTTC	CSARRGSLFYEQYF
TRBD1	TRBV20-1	TRBJ2-3	few	TGCAGTGCTAGAGGGGCCGGGACAGGGTATGCAGATACGCAGTATTTT	CSARGAGTGYADTQYF
NA	TRBV5-6	TRBJ2-3	once	TGTGCCAGCAGCTTGGTCCACGCTAGCACAGATACGCAGTATTTT	CASSLVHASTDTQYF
NA	TRBV15	TRBJ2-2	many	TGTGCCACCAGCAGAGATCGTGGTCCCGGGGAGCTGTTTTTT	CATSRDRGPGELFF
TRBD1	TRBV5-4	TRBJ2-3	NA	TGTGCCAGCAGCGTACCGGGACAGCGAAGCACAGATACGCAGTATTTT	CASSVPGQRSTDTQYF
NA	TRBV12-3/TRBV12-4	TRBJ1-1	few	TGTGCCAGCAGGGGGTCCGGGACGATGAACACTGAAGCTTTCTTT	CASRGSGTMNTEAFF
NA	TRBV9	TRBJ1-4	many	TGTGCCAGCAGCTTTGGACGGGGTGGAGAAAAACTGTTTTTT	CASSFGRGGEKLFF
TRBD2	TRBV7-2	TRBJ2-3	few	TGTGCCAGCAGCCCTCGTTTGGGGCGGGGGGCCCTAACAGATACGCAGTATTTT	CASSPRLGRGALTDTQYF
TRBD1	TRBV28	TRBJ1-1	NA	TGTGCCAGCAGTTTGTGGGACAGGGTCGGTACTGAAGCTTTCTTT	CASSLWDRVGTEAFF
NA	TRBV9	TRBJ1-1	NA	TGTGCCAGCACCCCGGACCCGGGCCCCATCACTGAAGCTTTCTTT	CASTPDPGPITEAFF
NA	TRBV5-1	TRBJ1-1	few	TGCGCCAGCAGCGCGTCAGGGTTGGGGAACACTGAAGCTTTCTTT	CASSASGLGNTEAFF
NA	TRBV7-9	TRBJ1-1	NA	TGTGCCAGCAGCCCTGATAATATAGGCCTTTCGGCTTTCTTT	CASSPDNIGLSAFF
NA	TRBV7-3	TRBJ2-3	many	TGTGCCAGCTCAGACCGCGGGGGCGGAACAGATACGCAGTATTTT	CASSDRGGGTDTQYF
TRBD1	TRBV7-2	TRBJ1-2	few	TGTGCCAGCAGCTTCCGACAGGGGGCAGGTGGCTACACCTTC	CASSFRQGAGGYTF
NA	TRBV20-1	TRBJ1-1	NA	TGCAGTGCTAGACGGCCCGGGGCCACCGGAGAAGCTTTCTTT	CSARRPGATGEAFF
NA	TRBV6-5	TRBJ1-6	NA	TGTGCCAGCAGCTACGACTTCTTCAATTCACCCCTCCACTTT	CASSYDFFNSPLHF
NA	TRBV20-1	TRBJ1-5	NA	TGCAGTGCTAGGTCTAAAGGGGCATTCAATCAGCCCCAGCATTTT	CSARSKGAFNQPQHF
NA	TRBV7-9	TRBJ2-1	many	TGTGCCAGCAGCTTACGGGGGCGAGGTTACAATGAGCAGTTCTTC	CASSLRGRGYNEQFF
NA	TRBV19	TRBJ1-5	NA	TGTGCCAGTACCCAGACGGTAAATCAGCCCCAGCATTTT	CASTQTVNQPQHF
NA	TRBV4-3	TRBJ2-2	NA	TGCGCCAGCAGCCAAGATACCCCACAGTACACCGGGGAGCTGTTTTTT	CASSQDTPQYTGELFF
TRBD1	TRBV5-1	TRBJ2-7	few	TGCGCCAGCAGCTTCTGGACAGGGGTCTACCAGAGGGAGCAGTACTTC	CASSFWTGVYQREQYF
TRBD1	TRBV5-1	TRBJ1-2	NA	TGCGCCAGCAGCCTGGGACTGGGACAGGGGTCTTTCCGTCCACCCTATGGCTACACCTTC	CASSLGLGQGSFRPPYGYTF
NA	TRBV7-6	TRBJ1-5	few	TGTGCCAGCAGGGGGGGGGAAGGACAGCCCCAGCATTTT	CASRGGEGQPQHF
NA	TRBV20-1	TRBJ2-5	NA	TGCAGTGCTACCCCAGGGGAGACCCAGTACTTC	CSATPGETQYF
TRBD1	TRBV9	TRBJ2-5	few	TGTGCCAGCAGCGATGGCCGGGACAGGGGTCTGCGGTACCAAGAGACCCAGTACTTC	CASSDGRDRGLRYQETQYF